The rows below give T cell receptor beta chains drawn from one sample of a study of shared clonotypes between healthy human individuals. Some clones are missing from TCRdb's copy, which holds only in-frame ones; the method was immunoSEQ multiplex PCR. The sample contains about 2.1 million clones, 80% to 95% of which appear only once. The sample taken for sequencing was naive CD8+ T cells from PBMCs. Source of these receptors: a man younger than 35 in good health. Some clones in this sample may be carry-over from other donors' samples. Each CDR3 is given with its conserved first and last residue. A clone size is listed for some rows: how often the clone was seen (once, few, many), or a class if it is expanded.

CDR3 protein	J gene	V gene	clone size
CASSQDRRREAELFF	TRBJ2-2	TRBV4-1	.
CASSVETGGARGANVLTF	TRBJ2-6	TRBV9	.
CASSIGRGNTEAFF	TRBJ1-1	TRBV19	.
CASSQGVIAGGRRGTDTQYF	TRBJ2-3	TRBV4-1	once
CASSLVVRGHEQYF	TRBJ2-7	TRBV11-2	.
CASSNGLAGVTGELFF	TRBJ2-2	TRBV5-4	.
CASSAGTVVSAAQHF	TRBJ1-5	TRBV25-1	.
CASSLINEQFF	TRBJ2-1	TRBV7-9	.
CASSLLAGAYEQYF	TRBJ2-7	TRBV28	few
CASGTGGVEIVGYTF	TRBJ1-2	TRBV27	.
CASSLMGRAGLQFF	TRBJ2-1	TRBV27	.
CASSISGSSGTEAFF	TRBJ1-1	TRBV19	.
CASSDRGTLMNEQFF	TRBJ2-1	TRBV10-1	.
CASSQATAPGGGTGELFF	TRBJ2-2	TRBV4-3	.
CASSLSGTAETQYF	TRBJ2-5	TRBV27	once